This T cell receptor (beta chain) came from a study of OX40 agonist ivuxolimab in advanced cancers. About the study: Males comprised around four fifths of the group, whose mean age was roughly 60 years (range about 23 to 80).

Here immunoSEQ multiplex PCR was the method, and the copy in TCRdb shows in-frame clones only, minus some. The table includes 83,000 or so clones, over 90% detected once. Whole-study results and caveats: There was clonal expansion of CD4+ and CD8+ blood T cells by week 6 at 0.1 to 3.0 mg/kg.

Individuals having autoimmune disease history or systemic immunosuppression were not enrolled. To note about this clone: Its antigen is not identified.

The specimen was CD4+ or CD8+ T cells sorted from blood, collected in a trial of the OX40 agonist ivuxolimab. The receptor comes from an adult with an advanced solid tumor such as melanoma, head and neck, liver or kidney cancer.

The CDR3 here is CSVEGGTGTPTYNEQFF. In nucleotides, the CDR3 is TGCAGCGTTGAAGGGGGAACCGGGACTCCCACCTACAATGAGCAGTTCTTC. The chain uses TRBV29-1 and TRBJ2-1, with a tentative D call TRBD2 (6 bases). The CDR3 consists of 17 residues. The V gene's germline CDR1 is SQVTM and CDR2 ANQGSEA. The V end lost 1 base, the J end lost 2 bases, and 18 bases lay between the germline ends.